These 32 T cell receptor beta chains were sequenced from one sample in a study of control samples from healthy donors and cancer patients. TCRdb's copy holds only in-frame clones and misses some; the assay was immunoSEQ multiplex PCR. The sample includes over 80,000 clones, roughly four fifths of them seen just once. The sequenced sample was blood. The receptors here all came from a man aged 60-69 years in good health.

The rearrangement joins TRBV7-8 to TRBJ2-1, with D perhaps given as TRBD1 or TRBD2 (5 bases each). V lost 4 bases to trimming and J lost 6 bases, with 19 bases between them. Germline-derived CDR1 and CDR2 are SGHVS and FQNEAQ. The CDR3 is made up of 16 amino acids. CDR3 amino acids: CASSSSVSGGGNEQFF. Here the CDR3 DNA reads TGTGCCAGCAGCTCTTCTGTTAGTGGGGGTGGCAATGAGCAGTTCTTC.

The chain recombines TRBV9 with TRBJ1-6; no clear D gene. CDR1 is SGDLS and CDR2 is YYNGEE in the germline V gene. The germline V and J ends were trimmed by 4 bases and 9 bases, with 17 bases remaining between them. This CDR3 contains 15 residues. DNA of the CDR3: TGTGCCAGCAGCCGGGAGAGGGAGTGGGGTTCACCCCTCCACTTT. Translating it yields CASSREREWGSPLHF.

The chain combines TRBV27 with TRBJ2-7; TRBD2 might be the D (6 bases). Germline V gene lookup returns CDR1 MNHEY and CDR2 SMNVEV (reference sequence). The CDR3 has 13 amino acids. The V end was cut by 7 bases, the J end by 3 bases, with 13 bases between. The DNA for the CDR3 is TGTGCCAGCAAGACTAGTTCTGGCTACGAGCAGTACTTC. Residues: CASKTSSGYEQYF.

On this clone: At one end the junction does not follow the germline gene, possibly because of a read error. The CDR3 DNA reads as TGTGCTAGCAGCTTAGCAGGGGCCGGGGAGCTGTTTTTT. This sequence encodes CASSLAGAGELFF. The chain combines TRBV7-7 with TRBJ2-2; perhaps TRBD1 as D (6 bases). Germline CDR1 is SSHAT and CDR2 is FNYEAQ (reference sequence). The CDR3 spans 13 residues.

This chain uses TRBV7-8 with TRBJ1-5; no clear D. The CDR3 runs to 16 residues. CDR1 and CDR2 (germline): SGHVS, FQNEAQ. The V end lost 1 base, the J end lost 1 base, and 11 bases lay between the germline ends. The CDR3 coding sequence is TGTGCCAGCAGCTTAGAGATGGCGAGGAGCAATCAGCCCCAGCATTTT. Its translation is CASSLEMARSNQPQHF.

This clone was recorded only once. This chain links TRBV28 with TRBJ2-3; TRBD2 matches at 9 bases. Germline V gives CDR1 MDHEN, CDR2 SYDVKM. Losses at the gene ends were 4 bases for V and 6 bases for J; bases not matched to a gene: 11. The CDR3 covers 16 residues. CDR3 sequence reads: CASSSLAGIAFDTQYF. The CDR3 DNA reads as TGTGCCAGCAGTTCCCTAGCGGGAATCGCTTTCGATACGCAGTATTTT.

The chain uses TRBV5-1 and TRBJ2-1; tentative D call: TRBD2 (6 bases). V lost 4 bases and J lost 14, with 19 bases in between. Per the germline V gene, CDR1 is SGHRS and CDR2 is YFSETQ. The CDR3 is made up of 13 amino acids. CDR3 coding DNA: TGCGCCAGCAGCCCCTCCGGCTCTAGCGAGGAGTTCTTC. Amino acid sequence: CASSPSGSSEEFF.

In this sample, this clone turned up a few times. The chain links TRBV7-9 to TRBJ1-6, with D perhaps TRBD1 (5 bases). Germline values: CDR1 SEHNR, CDR2 FQNEAQ (reference sequence). This CDR3 is 15 amino acids long. The V and J ends lost 1 base and 14 bases respectively, with 18 bases between them. CDR3 coding DNA: TGTGCCAGCAGCTTAGGGGGGAGGGAAAGTGTCACCCTCCACTTT. This translates into CASSLGGRESVTLHF.

This CDR3 reads CASSEGTGSYEQYF. The CDR3 nucleotides read TGTGCCAGCAGCGAAGGAACAGGTTCCTACGAGCAGTACTTC. The chain joins TRBV9 to TRBJ2-7; tentative D call: TRBD1 (5 bases). In germline, CDR1 is SGDLS, CDR2 YYNGEE. Trimming cost V 3 bases and J 1 base, with 11 bases left between them. CDR3 length: 14 residues.

CDR3 residues: CASSRKTGGEKLFF. The CDR3 nucleotides read TGTGCCAGCAGCCGAAAAACAGGCGGTGAAAAACTGTTTTTT. The chain has TRBV9 and TRBJ1-4; D possibly corresponds to TRBD1 (5 bases). This CDR3 comprises 14 residues. Germline values: CDR1 SGDLS, CDR2 YYNGEE. Trimming removed 4 bases from V and 7 bases from J, with 14 bases in between.

This clone came up once. J is TRBJ1-1 and V is TRBV9; no firm D call. The V and J ends lost 2 bases and 0 bases respectively, with 14 bases between them. Germline V CDR1 and CDR2: SGDLS, YYNGEE. There are 16 residues in the CDR3. CDR3 protein: CASSVTAGNLNTEAFF. As DNA, the CDR3 is TGTGCCAGCAGCGTCACGGCAGGAAACTTGAACACTGAAGCTTTCTTT.

J is TRBJ2-7 and V is TRBV4-2, with a weak D call TRBD1 (6 bases). The CDR3 length is 14 residues. Germline V gene sequence: CDR1 LGHNA, CDR2 YNFKEQ. Trimming removed 1 base from V and 3 bases from J, with 10 bases in between. CDR3 nucleotides: TGTGCCAGCAGCCAAGTACAGGGTGGCTACGAGCAGTACTTC. Encoded protein: CASSQVQGGYEQYF.

The CDR3 region is CASSLGAGEQFF. Here the CDR3 DNA reads TGTGCCAGCAGCTTAGGAGCAGGTGAGCAGTTCTTC. The chain links TRBV11-3 to TRBJ2-1, with D unclear. Germline V lookup: CDR1 SGHNT, CDR2 YENEEA. V shed 1 base and J shed 9 bases, with 7 bases lying between them. CDR3 length: 12 residues.

The chain couples TRBV11-2 to TRBJ1-1; tentatively, D is TRBD1 (6 bases). Trimming shortened V by 6 bases and J by 6 bases, and 11 bases separated the two germline ends. This CDR3 has 12 amino acids. Germline CDR1 is SGHAT and CDR2 is FQNNGV. The DNA for the CDR3 is TGTGCCAGCAGGGGGACATGGGCTGAAGCTTTCTTT. It translates to CASRGTWAEAFF. The full variable domain, completed using reference TRBV11-2 and TRBJ1-1, is EAGVAQSPRYKIIEKRQSVAFWCNPISGHATLYWYQQILGQGPKLLIQFQNNGVVDDSQLPKDRFSAERLKGVDSTLKIQPAKLEDSAVYLCASRGTWAEAFFGQGTRLTVV.

This sequence joins TRBV29-1 and TRBJ2-4; 7 bases align to TRBD1. Unmatched junction bases numbered 2, after V lost 3 bases and J lost 9 bases. This CDR3 comprises 11 residues. CDR1 is SQVTM, CDR2 ANQGSEA, per germline. The CDR3 DNA sequence: TGCAGCGTTGAGACAGGGAGCATTCAGTACTTC. Protein: CSVETGSIQYF.

CDR3 protein: CASSLVTGFGNTIYF. The CDR3 DNA reads TGCGCCAGCAGCTTGGTAACGGGGTTTGGAAACACCATATATTTT. The rearrangement uses TRBV5-1 and TRBJ1-3; no firm D call. V gave up 0 bases and J gave up 3 bases, with 10 bases separating them. Germline loops: CDR1 SGHRS, CDR2 YFSETQ. This CDR3 is built from 15 residues.

The chain uses TRBV15 and TRBJ2-7; 14 nucleotides line up with TRBD2. The CDR3 runs 15 residues. Losses at the gene ends were 5 bases for V and 7 bases for J; bases not matched to a gene: 7. Germline V lookup: CDR1 LNHNV, CDR2 YYDKDF (reference sequence). CDR3 loop: CATSLPGLAGVEQYF. CDR3 DNA sequence: TGTGCCACCAGCTTGCCGGGACTAGCGGGAGTTGAGCAGTACTTC. The full variable domain, its missing parts supplied by reference TRBV15 and TRBJ2-7, is DAMVIQNPRYQVTQFGKPVTLSCSQTLNHNVMYWYQQKSSQAPKLLFHYYDKDFNNEADTPDNFQSRRPNTSFCFLDIRSPGLGDTAMYLCATSLPGLAGVEQYFGPGTRLTVT.

This clone occurred once. V and J are TRBV7-2 and TRBJ2-3, with TRBD2 matching 8 bases. Germline values: CDR1 SGHTA, CDR2 FQGNSA. CDR3 size: 14 residues. V shed 5 bases and J 3 bases; nucleotides not matched to a gene: 4. CDR3 DNA: TGTGCCAGCAGCGAAGCGGGAGCGACAGATACGCAGTATTTT. Amino acid sequence: CASSEAGATDTQYF.

V is TRBV5-1 and J is TRBJ2-7; TRBD2 matches at 8 bases. CDR3 size: 15 residues. Germline loops: CDR1 SGHRS, CDR2 YFSETQ. J was trimmed by 3 bases and V by 1 base; bases with no gene match: 6. CDR3 coding DNA: TGCGCCAGCAGCTTGCGGGCGGGGGGAGTCTACGAGCAGTACTTC. This gives the protein CASSLRAGGVYEQYF.

The chain combines TRBV4-2 with TRBJ2-2, with TRBD2 matching 11 bases. CDR3 length: 16 residues. Germline V gene lookup returns CDR1 LGHNA and CDR2 YNFKEQ. V lost 5 bases and J lost 5; bases outside the gene matches: 7. CDR3 DNA: TGTGCCAGCAGCGAACTAGCGGGAGTGGGGACCGGGGAGCTGTTTTTT. Its translation: CASSELAGVGTGELFF.

This clone was observed once. V is TRBV4-2 and J is TRBJ1-2, with D maybe TRBD1 (6 bases). This CDR3 is built from 15 residues. CDR1 is LGHNA and CDR2 is YNFKEQ in the germline V gene. V lost 3 bases and J lost 0, with 11 bases in between. Here the CDR3 DNA reads TGTGCCAGCAGCCAGTGGGACACAGCTAACTATGGCTACACCTTC. The encoded protein is CASSQWDTANYGYTF.

The CDR3 DNA follows: TGTGCCACCAGCAGAGGAGGTGTAACAGGGCCCTATGGCTACACCTTC. Protein: CATSRGGVTGPYGYTF. The chain has TRBV15 and TRBJ1-2; maybe TRBD1 (6 bases). The CDR3 consists of 16 residues. Germline V gene sequence: CDR1 LNHNV, CDR2 YYDKDF (reference sequence). V lost 1 base, J lost 4 bases, and 16 bases lay in between.

The sample holds a few counts of this clone. Written as DNA, the CDR3 is TGTGCCAGTACCAGATTATGGGGAGGGCGCGACGAGCAGTACTTC. Translated, it gives CASTRLWGGRDEQYF. V usage is TRBV19 and J usage is TRBJ2-7, with 7 bases aligning to TRBD2. Germline V gives CDR1 LNHDA, CDR2 SQIVND (reference sequence). V was clipped by 7 bases and J by 5 bases; unmatched bases: 14. The CDR3 extends over 15 amino acids.

This chain uses TRBV2 with TRBJ2-5; D not resolved. Trimming cost V 2 bases and J 0 bases, with 7 bases left between them. Germline V gene lookup returns CDR1 SNHLY and CDR2 FYNNEI. This CDR3 spans 14 amino acids. CDR3 residues: CASSESVYQETQYF. DNA for the CDR3: TGTGCCAGCAGTGAATCCGTGTACCAAGAGACCCAGTACTTC.

The chain uses TRBV6-6 and TRBJ1-5; no clear D. Trimming stripped 0 bases from V and 5 bases from J, with 11 bases between. The CDR3 sequence is 15 residues long. Per germline, CDR1 MNHNY and CDR2 SVGAGI (reference sequence). CDR3 region: CASSYSRDGDQPQHF. The DNA of the CDR3 is TGTGCCAGCAGTTACTCAAGGGATGGGGATCAGCCCCAGCATTTT.

The chain uses TRBV28 and TRBJ2-5; 8 nucleotides match TRBD1. Germline trimming cut 1 base from V and 5 bases from J; bases unmatched to any gene: 3. The germline V gene has CDR1 MDHEN and CDR2 SYDVKM. The CDR3 totals 14 residues. The CDR3 DNA reads as TGTGCCAGCAGTTTATCAGGGGGCAGGGAGACCCAGTACTTC. Translated: CASSLSGGRETQYF.

The V call is TRBV6-6, the J call TRBJ1-2; possible D gene TRBD1, 5 bases. Germline V lookup: CDR1 MNHNY, CDR2 SVGAGI (reference sequence). V was shortened by 2 bases and J by 6 bases, with 16 bases between the two germline ends. The CDR3 has 15 residues. This CDR3 is CASSYVGVERDGYTF. The CDR3 DNA sequence: TGTGCCAGCAGTTACGTAGGGGTAGAGAGGGATGGCTACACCTTC.

This clone was detected only once. The chain links TRBV2 to TRBJ1-1; D remains ambiguous. From germline, CDR1 is SNHLY and CDR2 FYNNEI. The V and J ends lost 5 bases and 4 bases respectively, with 14 bases between them. This CDR3 comprises 14 residues. CDR3 protein: CASSQIRRGTEAFF. CDR3 DNA sequence: TGTGCCAGCAGTCAGATCAGACGGGGCACTGAAGCTTTCTTT.

This clone was found a few times. The rearrangement links TRBV7-9 to TRBJ2-5, with TRBD2 identical over 7 bases. V was pared by 1 base and J by 2 bases, with 10 bases of the junction left unmatched. Germline V lookup: CDR1 SEHNR, CDR2 FQNEAQ (reference sequence). This CDR3 spans 17 amino acids. The CDR3 is CASSLVAGAALQETQYF. CDR3 in DNA: TGTGCCAGCAGCTTAGTCGCGGGAGCCGCCCTTCAAGAGACCCAGTACTTC.

This clone was seen more than once but under ten times. This rearrangement joins TRBV28 to TRBJ2-3, with D unclear. Deletions cut 7 bases from V and 2 bases from J, with 13 bases between. The CDR3 sequence is 14 residues long. Germline CDR1 and CDR2: MDHEN and SYDVKM. The CDR3 loop reads CASNADSPTDTQYF. The CDR3 DNA is TGTGCCAGCAACGCCGACTCCCCCACAGATACGCAGTATTTT.

The chain recombines TRBV5-6 with TRBJ2-7; D uncertain. Germline V CDR1 and CDR2: SGHDT, YYEEEE. The CDR3 runs to 13 residues. V was cut by 5 bases and J by 2 bases, with 11 bases left in between. As DNA, the CDR3 is TGTGCCAGCAGTCCCGGGCCCGCCTACGAGCAGTACTTC. As protein: CASSPGPAYEQYF.

The J gene is TRBJ2-1, the V gene TRBV30; D remains ambiguous. Germline assignment: CDR1 GTSNPN and CDR2 SVGIG (reference sequence). This CDR3 spans 12 amino acids. Trimming shortened V by 4 bases and J by 2 bases, and 6 bases separated the two germline ends. CDR3 DNA sequence: TGTGCCTGGAAAGACCCCTACAATGAGCAGTTCTTC. As protein: CAWKDPYNEQFF.